This T cell receptor beta chain was captured in a study of shared clonotypes between healthy human individuals. Sequenced by immunoSEQ multiplex PCR; TCRdb stores in-frame clones only, minus some. The repertoire holds 2 million to 2.5 million clones, with about 90% as singletons. The CDR3 is 17 amino acids. CDR1 and CDR2 (germline): SGHTA, FQGNSA. V shed 5 bases, J shed 8 bases, and the junction held 13 bases outside the gene matches. This rearrangement joins TRBV7-2 to TRBJ2-3; 13 bases align to TRBD2. The source of this sequence is a man in his late teens or twenties in good health. Some clones in this sample may be carry-over from other donors' samples. The source material was naive CD4+ T cells from PBMCs. Subset denoted: CD45RA+ positively selected. CDR3 in amino acids: CASSRIPGLAGIVTQYF. The CDR3, as DNA: TGTGCCAGCAGCCGCATACCGGGACTAGCGGGAATAGTTACGCAGTATTTT.